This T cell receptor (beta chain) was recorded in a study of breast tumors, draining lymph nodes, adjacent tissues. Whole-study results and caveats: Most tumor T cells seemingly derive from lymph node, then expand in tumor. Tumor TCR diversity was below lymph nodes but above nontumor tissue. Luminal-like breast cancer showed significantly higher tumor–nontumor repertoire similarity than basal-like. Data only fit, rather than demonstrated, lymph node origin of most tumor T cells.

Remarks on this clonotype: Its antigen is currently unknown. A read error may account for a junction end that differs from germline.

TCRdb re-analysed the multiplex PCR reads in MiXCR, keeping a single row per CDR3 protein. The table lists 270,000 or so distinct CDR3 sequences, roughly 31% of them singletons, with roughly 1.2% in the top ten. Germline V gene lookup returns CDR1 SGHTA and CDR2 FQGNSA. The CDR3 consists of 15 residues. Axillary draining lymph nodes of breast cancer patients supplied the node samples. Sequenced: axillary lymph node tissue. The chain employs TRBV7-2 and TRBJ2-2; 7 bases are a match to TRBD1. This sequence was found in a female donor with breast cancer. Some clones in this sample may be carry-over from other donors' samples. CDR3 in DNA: TGTGCCAGCAGCACCCCCTCACAGGGGTCCGGGGAGCTGCTTTTT. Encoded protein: CASSTPSQGSGELLF.